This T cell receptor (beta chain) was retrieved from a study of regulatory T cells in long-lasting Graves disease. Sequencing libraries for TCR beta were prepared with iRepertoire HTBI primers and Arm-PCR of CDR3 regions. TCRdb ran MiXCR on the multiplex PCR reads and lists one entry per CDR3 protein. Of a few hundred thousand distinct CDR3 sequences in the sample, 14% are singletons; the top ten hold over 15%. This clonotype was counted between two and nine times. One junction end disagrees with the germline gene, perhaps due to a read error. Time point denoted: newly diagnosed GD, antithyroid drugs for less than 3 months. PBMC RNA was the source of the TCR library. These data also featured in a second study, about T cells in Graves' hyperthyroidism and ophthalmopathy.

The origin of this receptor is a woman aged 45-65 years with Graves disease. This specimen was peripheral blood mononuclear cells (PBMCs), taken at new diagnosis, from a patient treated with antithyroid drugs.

In nucleotides, the CDR3 is TGCGCCAGCAGCTTGGCGATCACCACCTCCTACGAGCAGTACTTC. This codes for CASSLAITTSYEQYF. V and J are TRBV13 and TRBJ2-7; D remains ambiguous. Germline V gives CDR1 PRHDT, CDR2 FYEKMQ (reference sequence). This CDR3 has 15 amino acids.